Reported below is one T cell receptor (beta chain). Sequenced by immunoSEQ multiplex PCR; TCRdb stores in-frame clones only, minus some. Altogether under 2.5 million clones are present, about 90% being singletons, with the ten largest covering 0.3% to 0.4%. CDR1 and CDR2 from the germline V gene are SGHVS and FNYEAQ. The CDR3 runs 15 residues. Trimming took off 1 base at V and 7 bases at J, with 17 bases between the two ends. The data stem from a study of shared clonotypes between healthy human individuals. Across the whole study: Three plates each covered CD4 naive and memory; CD8 naive two, CD8 memory one.

The donor cohort consisted entirely of Caucasian adults residing in Nashville, Tennessee. Both subsets, CD45RA+ naive and CD45RA-negative memory, were split from the CD4+ cells. Sequencing was performed on naive CD4+ T cells from PBMCs. Subset in this sample: CD45RA+ positively selected. The TCR comes from a man younger than 30 in good health. Some clones in this sample may be carry-over from other donors' samples. The rearrangement links TRBV7-6 to TRBJ2-7; TRBD1 might be the D (5 bases). CDR3: CASSLDRGISLEQYF. The CDR3 bases are TGTGCCAGCAGCTTAGATAGGGGCATCTCCTTGGAGCAGTACTTC.